This T cell receptor beta chain was documented in a study of cytomegalovirus exposure and HLA in healthy donors. The PCR employed 60 Vbeta primers together with 13 Jbeta primers. Profiled with immunoSEQ multiplex PCR; TCRdb holds only in-frame clones, not every one. This table holds 82,000 or so clones, around a tenth found once. CDR3 length: 15 residues. With 0 bases removed from V and 1 base from J, the gap between germline ends came to 8 bases. Germline V gives CDR1 SGHRS, CDR2 YFSETQ. The chain joins TRBV5-1 to TRBJ2-1; D is unresolved. The receptor comes from a man in his fifties or sixties in good health and CMV-seropositive. Input material: PBMCs. The CDR3 DNA is TGCGCCAGCAGCTTGGGCCTAGGTTCCTACAATGAGCAGTTCTTC. Translated: CASSLGLGSYNEQFF.